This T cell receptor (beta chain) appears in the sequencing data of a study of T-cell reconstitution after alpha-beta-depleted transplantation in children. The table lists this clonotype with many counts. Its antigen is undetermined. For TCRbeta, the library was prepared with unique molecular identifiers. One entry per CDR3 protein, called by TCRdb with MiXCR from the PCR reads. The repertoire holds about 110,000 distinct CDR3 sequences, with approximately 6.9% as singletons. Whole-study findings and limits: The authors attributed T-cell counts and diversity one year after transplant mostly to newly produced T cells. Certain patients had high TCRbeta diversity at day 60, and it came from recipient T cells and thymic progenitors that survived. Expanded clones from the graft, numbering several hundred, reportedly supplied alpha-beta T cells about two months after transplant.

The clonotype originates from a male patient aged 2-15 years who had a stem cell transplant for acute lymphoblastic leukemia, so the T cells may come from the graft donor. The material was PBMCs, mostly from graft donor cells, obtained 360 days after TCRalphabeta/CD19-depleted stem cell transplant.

Here the CDR3 reads CASSLLAGVLNEQYF. The CDR3 region has the DNA TGCGCCAGCAGCTTGCTGGCAGGGGTCTTGAACGAGCAGTACTTC. This sequence joins TRBV5-1 and TRBJ2-7; possible D gene TRBD1, 6 bases. Trimming pared 1 base from V and 5 bases from J, leaving 16 bases between. This CDR3 region has 15 residues. CDR1 is SGHRS, CDR2 YFSETQ, per germline.